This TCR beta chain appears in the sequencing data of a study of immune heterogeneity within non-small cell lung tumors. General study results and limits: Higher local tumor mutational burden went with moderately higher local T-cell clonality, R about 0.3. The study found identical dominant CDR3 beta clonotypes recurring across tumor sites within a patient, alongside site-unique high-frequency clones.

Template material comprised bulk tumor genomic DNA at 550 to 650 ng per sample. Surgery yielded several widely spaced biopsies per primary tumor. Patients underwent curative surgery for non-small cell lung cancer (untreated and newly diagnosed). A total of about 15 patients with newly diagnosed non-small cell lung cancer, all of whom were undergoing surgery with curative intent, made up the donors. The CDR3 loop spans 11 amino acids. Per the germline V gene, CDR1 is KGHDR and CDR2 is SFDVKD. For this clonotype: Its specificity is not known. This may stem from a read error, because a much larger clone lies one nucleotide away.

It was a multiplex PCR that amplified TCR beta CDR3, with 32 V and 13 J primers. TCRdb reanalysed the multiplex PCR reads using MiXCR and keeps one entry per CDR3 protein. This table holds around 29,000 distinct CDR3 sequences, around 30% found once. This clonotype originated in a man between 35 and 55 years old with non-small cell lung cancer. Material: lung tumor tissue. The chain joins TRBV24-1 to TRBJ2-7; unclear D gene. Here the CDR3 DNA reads TGTGCCATCAGTGCCAACTACGAGCAGTACTTC. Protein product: CAISANYEQYF.